This entry features one T cell receptor (beta chain) sequence. Its target is unknown. Every donor was a Caucasian adult from Nashville, Tennessee. This sample is part of a study of shared clonotypes between healthy human individuals. Study-level information: Three plates were used per donor for CD4 naive, three for CD4 memory, two for CD8 naive and one for CD8 memory. Study-wide results and caveats: Few donors limited the genetic and exposure-history diversity represented. The authors sampled blood alone, and tissue repertoires likely differ.

J gave up 2 bases and V 1 base, and 8 bases lay outside the gene matches. The CDR3 loop spans 17 amino acids. The germline V gene has CDR1 MGHRA and CDR2 YSYEKL. TCRdb keeps only in-frame clones here, not all; method: immunoSEQ multiplex PCR. The table shows roughly 2 million clones, with 90% to 97% occurring only once. Sequenced sample: naive CD4+ T cells sorted from blood. Subset here: CD45RA+ positively selected. The chain uses TRBV4-1 and TRBJ2-3; TRBD1 matches 8 bases. The receptor's source is a man aged 18 to 29 in good health. CDR3 nucleotides: TGCGCCAGCAGCCAAGCCCCAGGGGGCGCAGTCACAGATACGCAGTATTTT. Translated: CASSQAPGGAVTDTQYF.